A selection of T cell receptor beta chains follows, all from one sample in a study of T cell responses to AZD1222 COVID-19 vaccine. Libraries were prepared by immunoSEQ multiplex PCR; TCRdb keeps only in-frame clonotypes and omits some of them. Among fewer than 150,000 clones listed, about 88% were seen once. The sequencing here drew on peripheral blood, taken 28 days after the second AZD1222 dose. The receptors here all came from an adult who received the AZD1222 COVID-19 vaccine. The CDR3 runs from the conserved cysteine through the conserved F or W. Each record gives: V gene, J gene, D gene, clone size, CDR3 protein, CDR3 DNA. The D gene is left open where the match is weak. A row's size may be missing; if present it is once, few, many or a size class.

v_gene: TRBV27
j_gene: TRBJ2-3
d_gene: TRBD2
abundance: few
CDR3aa: CASSLRSNSRGGGTDTQYF
CDR3nt: TGTGCCAGCAGTTTAAGGTCGAACAGCCGGGGCGGGGGGACAGATACGCAGTATTTT

v_gene: TRBV28
j_gene: TRBJ1-2
d_gene: -
abundance: -
CDR3aa: CASSLPGRSFDGYTF
CDR3nt: TGTGCCAGCAGTTTACCTGGCCGGTCCTTTGATGGCTACACCTTC

v_gene: TRBV28
j_gene: TRBJ2-4
d_gene: -
abundance: -
CDR3aa: CASSFPSPAKNIQYF
CDR3nt: TGTGCCAGCAGTTTCCCCTCCCCTGCCAAAAACATTCAGTACTTC

v_gene: TRBV27
j_gene: TRBJ1-4
d_gene: -
abundance: -
CDR3aa: CASSLWGADEKLFF
CDR3nt: TGTGCCAGCAGTTTATGGGGGGCGGATGAAAAACTGTTTTTT

v_gene: TRBV7-3
j_gene: TRBJ1-1
d_gene: -
abundance: -
CDR3aa: CATSRQGLDTEAFF
CDR3nt: TGTGCCACGAGCCGGCAGGGGTTAGACACTGAAGCTTTCTTT

v_gene: TRBV3-1/TRBV3-2
j_gene: TRBJ1-2
d_gene: -
abundance: once
CDR3aa: CASSRRTGQAGDGYTF
CDR3nt: TGTGCCAGCAGCCGCCGGACTGGGCAGGCCGGGGATGGCTACACCTTC

v_gene: TRBV11-2
j_gene: TRBJ2-7
d_gene: TRBD1
abundance: -
CDR3aa: CASSPRVRQGSYEQYF
CDR3nt: TGTGCCAGCAGCCCTCGAGTCCGACAGGGGTCCTACGAGCAGTACTTC

v_gene: TRBV4-2
j_gene: TRBJ1-4
d_gene: -
abundance: few
CDR3aa: CASSPGRASGEKLFF
CDR3nt: TGTGCCAGCAGCCCCGGACGCGCTAGCGGGGAAAAACTGTTTTTT

v_gene: TRBV2
j_gene: TRBJ2-3
d_gene: TRBD1
abundance: -
CDR3aa: CASSTRQGADTQYF
CDR3nt: TGTGCCAGCAGCACCAGACAGGGAGCAGATACGCAGTATTTT

v_gene: TRBV10-3
j_gene: TRBJ1-6
d_gene: TRBD1
abundance: -
CDR3aa: CAISAVTGGDSPLHF
CDR3nt: TGTGCCATCAGTGCGGTAACAGGGGGAGATTCACCCCTCCACTTT